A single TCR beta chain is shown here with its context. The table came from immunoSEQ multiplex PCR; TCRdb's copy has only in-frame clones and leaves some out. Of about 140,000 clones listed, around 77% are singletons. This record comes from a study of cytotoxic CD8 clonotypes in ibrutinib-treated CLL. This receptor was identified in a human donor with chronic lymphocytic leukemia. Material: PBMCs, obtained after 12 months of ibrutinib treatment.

The CDR3 bases are TGTGCCTGGAGTGTAATCCCACAGGGGGCCTTAGATACGCAGTATTTT. It yields the protein CAWSVIPQGALDTQYF. The gene calls are TRBV30 and TRBJ2-3, with 9 bases that match TRBD1. Germline trimming cut 0 bases from V and 5 bases from J; bases unmatched to any gene: 9. CDR3 length: 16 amino acids. Germline V gene sequence: CDR1 GTSNPN, CDR2 SVGIG (reference sequence).